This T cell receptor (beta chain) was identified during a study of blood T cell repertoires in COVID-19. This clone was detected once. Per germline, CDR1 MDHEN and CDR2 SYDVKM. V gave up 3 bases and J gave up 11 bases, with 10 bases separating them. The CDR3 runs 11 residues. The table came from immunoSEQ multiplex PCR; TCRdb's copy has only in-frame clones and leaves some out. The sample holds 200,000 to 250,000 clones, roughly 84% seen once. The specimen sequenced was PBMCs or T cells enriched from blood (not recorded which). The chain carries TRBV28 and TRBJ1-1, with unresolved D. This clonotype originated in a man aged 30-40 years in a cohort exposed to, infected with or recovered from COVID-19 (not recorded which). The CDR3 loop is CASSFTWLAFF. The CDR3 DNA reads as TGTGCCAGCAGTTTCACGTGGCTGGCTTTCTTT.